This TCR beta chain emerged from a study of blood T cell repertoires in COVID-19. Authors' methods: Amplification of reference gene primers was used by the study to estimate nucleated cell counts. The assay was immunoSEQ multiplex PCR, and TCRdb's table has in-frame clones only and misses some. The D gene and trimming were derived from the DNA, and the V and J assignments and clone size from that table. This sample yields 150,000 to 200,000 clones, of which 80% to 85% are seen a single time; roughly 3% belongs to the top ten. The germline V gene has CDR1 SGHDN and CDR2 FVKESK. V was clipped by 4 bases and J by 0 bases, with 13 bases between them. The CDR3 spans 16 residues.

The chain is built from TRBV14 and TRBJ1-3, with unresolved D. This receptor was identified in a human donor with acute or convalescent COVID-19. The donor label of this sample is uncertain. Sample: peripheral blood. CDR3 residues: CASSRAPFSSGNTIYF. CDR3 sequence (DNA): TGTGCCAGCAGCCGAGCCCCCTTTTCCTCTGGAAACACCATATATTTT.